This TCR beta chain was found in a study of cytomegalovirus exposure and HLA in healthy donors. Notes on the study in general: A later analysis reportedly identified an Asian-associated ancestry cluster as carrying fewer N-insertions than the roughly 670-donor mean. In vitro data verified a few CMV-associated chains as specific for CMV antigens.

Healthy people donating bone marrow made up the donors. On this clone itself: Its antigen is not identified.

13 Jbeta primers and 60 Vbeta primers were used for the PCR. The repertoire was sequenced with immunoSEQ multiplex PCR; TCRdb's copy has only in-frame clones and lacks some. The sample includes 75,000 to 95,000 clones, around 66% seen only once; the top ten take about 3.9%. The sample was PBMCs. This receptor was identified in a man aged 25 to 45 in good health and CMV-seronegative.

As DNA, the CDR3 is TGTGCCACCTGGACAGTCGGGAACACTGAAGCTTTCTTT. It translates to CATWTVGNTEAFF. The chain uses TRBV19 and TRBJ1-1; tentative D call: TRBD1 (6 bases). The V gene's germline CDR1 is LNHDA and CDR2 SQIVND (reference sequence). CDR3 size: 13 residues. With 10 bases removed from V and 1 base from J, the gap between germline ends came to 13 bases.